This TCR beta chain originates from a study of blood T cells in healthy people across ages. Together with a sample-barcoded 5' primer, a J-beta primer mix was included in a second PCR lasting about 7 to 11 cycles. In TCRdb, the 5' RACE reads were re-called with MiXCR into one record per CDR3 protein. The sample lists 1,800,000 or so distinct CDR3 sequences, more than 35% occurring once. The germline V and J ends were trimmed by 4 bases and 3 bases, with 7 bases remaining between them. Germline V gene lookup returns CDR1 SGHNT and CDR2 YYREEE (reference sequence). CDR3 length: 12 amino acids. There are many counts of this clonotype.

The chain combines TRBV5-4 with TRBJ2-5; D gene ambiguous. Sequencing was carried out using blood. This receptor was taken from a human donor in good health. The CDR3 region has the DNA TGTGCCAGCAGCCTATTGAAAGAGACCCAGTACTTC. Residues: CASSLLKETQYF.